This is a list of T cell receptor beta chains from one sample in a study of T cell responses to AZD1222 COVID-19 vaccine. Measured with immunoSEQ multiplex PCR; TCRdb has only the in-frame clones, and not every one. There are some 130,000 clones in the sample; around 84% occur only once, and roughly 4.3% lies in the top ten. Sequenced here: peripheral blood, sampled on day 0 of AZD1222 vaccination. The receptors here all came from an adult in good health. Each CDR3 is given with its conserved first and last residue. D genes are given only for firm matches. Clone size appears in some rows only: once, few, many, or a class for an expanded clone.

J,D,V,size,CDR3,DNA
TRBJ1-6,.,TRBV6-5,once,CASSYSVGSPLHF,TGTGCCAGCAGTTACTCGGTTGGGTCACCCCTCCACTTT
TRBJ2-7,.,TRBV4-1,.,CASSQEGFDEQYF,TGCGCCAGCAGCCAAGAAGGCTTTGACGAGCAGTACTTC
TRBJ2-3,TRBD2,TRBV10-3,.,CAIRDLAGGGDTQYF,TGTGCCATCAGGGATCTAGCGGGGGGCGGGGATACGCAGTATTTT
TRBJ2-3,TRBD1,TRBV6-4,few,CASSDTGTGPDTQYF,TGTGCCAGCAGTGACACCGGGACAGGGCCAGATACGCAGTATTTT
TRBJ1-5,.,TRBV19,.,CASNKRGLRGNQPQHF,TGTGCCAGTAACAAACGGGGCTTAAGGGGCAATCAGCCCCAGCATTTT
TRBJ1-4,.,TRBV13,.,CASSYSEQGGVEKLFF,TGTGCCAGCAGCTACTCGGAGCAGGGAGGAGTAGAAAAACTGTTTTTT
TRBJ1-2,TRBD1,TRBV14,.,CASSVRDRGQGGYTF,TGTGCCAGCAGCGTACGGGACAGGGGGCAGGGTGGCTACACCTTC
TRBJ1-1,.,TRBV5-1,.,CASSAGQRLPEAFF,TGCGCCAGCAGCGCCGGACAGCGATTACCCGAAGCTTTCTTT
TRBJ1-3,TRBD1,TRBV30,.,CAWTTTGAGNTIYF,TGTGCCTGGACTACTACAGGGGCTGGAAACACCATATATTTT
TRBJ2-5,.,TRBV5-4,.,CASSLDQETQYF,TGTGCCAGCAGCTTGGACCAAGAGACCCAGTACTTC
TRBJ2-1,.,TRBV7-9,.,CASSPYGAIVDEQFF,TGTGCCAGCAGCCCTTATGGGGCCATCGTAGATGAGCAGTTCTTC
TRBJ1-6,.,TRBV30,.,CAWSVRGMSLWSNSPLHF,TGTGCCTGGAGTGTTAGGGGTATGTCCCTTTGGAGTAATTCACCCCTCCACTTT
TRBJ1-2,.,TRBV5-1,.,CASSSKGGTNYGYTF,TGCGCCAGCAGCTCCAAGGGGGGGACAAACTATGGCTACACCTTC
TRBJ2-7,TRBD1,TRBV3-1/TRBV3-2,.,CASSHTTGDHEQYF,TGTGCCAGCAGCCACACGACAGGGGACCACGAGCAGTACTTC
TRBJ1-4,.,TRBV25-1,few,CASSESGTTNEKLFF,TGTGCCAGCAGTGAATCTGGAACAACTAATGAAAAACTGTTTTTT
TRBJ2-1,.,TRBV5-1,.,CASSLDNSNNEQFF,TGCGCCAGCAGCTTGGATAACAGCAACAATGAGCAGTTCTTC
TRBJ1-5,TRBD1,TRBV2,.,CASSVQGGNQPQHF,TGTGCCAGTTCGGTTCAGGGGGGCAATCAGCCCCAGCATTTT
TRBJ1-6,.,TRBV19,.,CASSRAGVSPLHF,TGTGCCAGTAGTAGGGCAGGGGTCTCACCCCTCCACTTT
TRBJ2-3,.,TRBV6-5,.,CASSYSMAGSTDTQYF,TGTGCCAGCAGTTACTCGATGGCGGGGTCCACAGATACGCAGTATTTT
TRBJ2-1,TRBD2,TRBV6-4,.,CASSGVAGSGNEQFF,TGTGCCAGCAGTGGGGTAGCGGGGAGTGGCAATGAGCAGTTCTTC
TRBJ1-3,TRBD1,TRBV18,.,CASSPQGATGNTIYF,TGTGCCAGCTCACCACAGGGGGCGACGGGAAACACCATATATTTT
TRBJ1-2,TRBD1,TRBV18,.,CASSPMDRNYGYTF,TGTGCCAGCTCACCCATGGACAGGAATTATGGCTACACCTTC
TRBJ2-2,.,TRBV27,once,CASSSPMDGELFF,TGTGCCAGCAGTTCCCCTATGGACGGGGAGCTGTTTTTT
TRBJ2-7,.,TRBV18,.,CASSPGQSREQYF,TGTGCCAGCTCACCCGGACAGAGTAGAGAGCAGTACTTC
TRBJ1-2,.,TRBV29-1,.,CSVAPLSGYTF,TGCAGCGTTGCTCCCCTCTCTGGCTACACCTTC